These 6 T cell receptor beta chains were all obtained from the same sample, sequenced in a study of T cell responses to AZD1222 COVID-19 vaccine. Measured with immunoSEQ multiplex PCR; TCRdb has only the in-frame clones, and not every one. The sample lists approximately 200,000 clones; less than 95% were seen once. Here the sequenced sample was peripheral blood, taken 28 days after the second dose of the MenACWY control vaccine. Receptors originate from an adult who received the MenACWY meningococcal vaccine as a control.

This rearrangement joins TRBV6-5 to TRBJ1-1; D remains unclear. V shed 8 bases and J shed 5 bases, with 9 bases lying between them. This CDR3 spans 11 amino acids. Germline V gene sequence: CDR1 MNHEY, CDR2 SVGAGI. The DNA for the CDR3 is TGTGCCAGCGGGCTGGGGACTGAAGCTTTCTTT. This sequence encodes CASGLGTEAFF.

The rearrangement uses TRBV11-2 and TRBJ2-1; 11 bases are a match to TRBD2. The germline CDR1 and CDR2 sequences are SGHAT and FQNNGV. The CDR3 runs 19 residues. J lost 0 bases, V lost 1 base, and 8 bases had no gene match. The DNA of the CDR3 is TGTGCCAGCAGCTTAGTTAGACTAGCGGGACCCAGCTCCTACAATGAGCAGTTCTTC. Residues: CASSLVRLAGPSSYNEQFF.

The V call is TRBV21-1, the J call TRBJ1-6. TRBV21-1 has pseudogene status. The CDR3 totals 17 residues. The CDR3 is CASSKAVQVVDHSPLHF. The CDR3 DNA reads as TGTGCCAGCAGCAAAGCGGTTCAGGTAGTGGACCATTCACCCCTCCACTTT.

This chain uses TRBV7-6 with TRBJ2-7; possibly TRBD1 for D (5 bases). Trimming shortened V by 2 bases and J by 6 bases, and 11 bases separated the two germline ends. The CDR3 covers 13 residues. Germline V gene lookup returns CDR1 SGHVS and CDR2 FNYEAQ. The CDR3 loop reads CASSLQGLSEQYF. The CDR3 nucleotides read TGTGCCAGCAGCTTACAGGGTTTAAGCGAGCAGTACTTC.

This rearrangement joins TRBV4-3 to TRBJ1-2, with D unclear. Per the germline V gene, CDR1 is LGHNA and CDR2 is YSLEER. With 4 bases removed from V and 8 bases from J, the gap between germline ends came to 17 bases. The CDR3 loop spans 14 amino acids. The CDR3 loop is CASSPDQNPGGYTF. The DNA for the CDR3 is TGCGCCAGCAGCCCAGACCAAAATCCGGGCGGCTACACCTTC.

The V and J genes are TRBV7-2 and TRBJ1-2; possibly TRBD1 for D (6 bases). The CDR3 runs 15 residues. In germline, CDR1 is SGHTA, CDR2 FQGNSA. Trimming stripped 0 bases from V and 8 bases from J, with 16 bases between. CDR3 amino acids: CASSLAKAGVGGYTF. In DNA, the CDR3 is TGTGCCAGCAGCTTAGCCAAGGCAGGGGTGGGCGGCTACACCTTC.